The 24 T cell receptor beta chains given below trace back to one sample, sequenced in a study of cytomegalovirus exposure and HLA in healthy donors. It was with 60 Vbeta and 13 Jbeta primers that the PCR ran. Generated by immunoSEQ multiplex PCR, the TCRdb table keeps only in-frame clones and is missing some. The sample lists some 95,000 clones; over 75% were seen once. Sequenced: PBMCs. All receptors come from a man aged 45-60 years in good health and CMV-seropositive.

The chain links TRBV10-3 to TRBJ1-6; D might be TRBD1 (6 bases). V shed 0 bases and J shed 7 bases, with 10 bases lying between them. CDR3 size: 15 residues. CDR1 and CDR2 from the germline V gene are ENHRY and SYGVKD. In nucleotides, the CDR3 is TGTGCCATCAGTGAGTCGAGGCAGGGGAATTCACCCCTCCACTTT. Translating it yields CAISESRQGNSPLHF.

The chain links TRBV30 to TRBJ1-5; TRBD1 matches at 7 bases. J lost 2 bases, V lost 4 bases, and 5 bases had no gene match. The germline V gene has CDR1 GTSNPN and CDR2 SVGIG (reference sequence). The CDR3 consists of 14 residues. CDR3 in DNA: TGTGCCTGGATGACAGGGTCGGGCAATCAGCCCCAGCATTTT. Translating it yields CAWMTGSGNQPQHF. The full variable domain, its missing parts supplied by reference TRBV30 and TRBJ1-5, is SQTIHQWPATLVQPVGSPLSLECTVEGTSNPNLYWYRQAAGRGLQLLFYSVGIGQISSEVPQNLSASRPQDRQFILSSKKLLLSDSGFYLCAWMTGSGNQPQHFGDGTRLSIL.

In this sample, this clone turned up many times. The V call is TRBV7-8, the J call TRBJ2-5; 9 nucleotides line up with TRBD1. After removal of 1 base from V and 2 bases from J, the junction contained 2 bases not matched to a gene. In germline, CDR1 is SGHVS, CDR2 FQNEAQ. This CDR3 has 15 residues. The CDR3 sequence: CASSLGTGEQETQYF. CDR3 coding DNA: TGTGCCAGCAGCTTAGGGACAGGGGAACAAGAGACCCAGTACTTC.

V usage is TRBV7-2 and J usage is TRBJ2-7; D is unresolved. Germline CDR1 and CDR2: SGHTA and FQGNSA. Deletions cut 1 base from V and 6 bases from J, with 4 bases between. This CDR3 is built from 11 residues. This CDR3 is CASSLVREQYF. As DNA, the CDR3 is TGTGCCAGCAGCTTAGTTCGCGAGCAGTACTTC.

V is TRBV7-9 and J is TRBJ2-3; 7 bases line up with TRBD2. There are 14 residues in the CDR3. V shed 3 bases, J shed 6 bases, and the junction held 6 bases outside the gene matches. The germline CDR1 and CDR2 sequences are SEHNR and FQNEAQ (reference sequence). The CDR3 is CASSFPGGEDTQYF. The CDR3 DNA is TGTGCCAGCAGCTTCCCGGGGGGTGAGGATACGCAGTATTTT.

CDR3 amino acids: CASSRTGSDTIYF. The CDR3, as DNA: TGTGCCAGCAGCCGAACGGGTTCAGACACCATATATTTT. The gene calls are TRBV5-6 and TRBJ1-3, with D unclear. The ends were cut back, 4 bases at V and 8 bases at J, with 13 bases in the middle. The CDR3 has 13 amino acids. Per germline, CDR1 SGHDT and CDR2 YYEEEE.

The V gene is TRBV19, the J gene TRBJ1-2; 9 bases are shared with TRBD1. This CDR3 spans 16 amino acids. V gave up 7 bases and J gave up 1 base; unmatched junction bases: 10. CDR1 is LNHDA and CDR2 is SQIVND in the germline V gene (reference sequence). CDR3 protein: CASIQGTGSSNYGYTF. The CDR3 region has the DNA TGTGCCAGTATCCAGGGGACAGGGAGCAGTAACTATGGCTACACCTTC. The full variable domain, in which reference TRBV19 and TRBJ1-2 provide the parts outside the CDR3, is DGGITQSPKYLFRKEGQNVTLSCEQNLNHDAMYWYRQDPGQGLRLIYYSQIVNDFQKGDIAEGYSVSREKKESFPLTVTSAQKNPTAFYLCASIQGTGSSNYGYTFGSGTRLTVV.

This clone was observed a handful of times. The CDR3 sequence: CATRGGDAGELFF. CDR3 in DNA: TGTGCCACCCGTGGAGGGGACGCCGGGGAGCTGTTTTTT. This chain links TRBV6-6 with TRBJ2-2; D is perhaps TRBD2 (6 bases). This CDR3 has 13 residues. Trimming removed 10 bases from V and 6 bases from J, with 15 bases in between. Germline CDR1 reads MNHNY; CDR2 reads SVGAGI (reference sequence).

V usage is TRBV28 and J usage is TRBJ1-5; 7 nucleotides line up with TRBD1. Germline lookup yields CDR1 MDHEN and CDR2 SYDVKM. This CDR3 has 14 residues. V was pared by 5 bases and J by 5 bases, with 6 bases of the junction left unmatched. The CDR3 DNA reads as TGTGCCAGCAGTGCCGGGACAGCTGATCAGCCCCAGCATTTT. This codes for CASSAGTADQPQHF. The complete variable domain, with remaining parts taken from reference TRBV28 and TRBJ1-5, reads DVKVTQSSRYLVKRTGEKVFLECVQDMDHENMFWYRQDPGLGLRLIYFSYDVKMKEKGDIPEGYSVSREKKERFSLILESASTNQTSMYLCASSAGTADQPQHFGDGTRLSIL.

This clone came up a few times. This chain links TRBV30 with TRBJ1-3; D remains unclear. This CDR3 is built from 14 residues. CDR1 GTSNPN and CDR2 SVGIG come from the germline V gene (reference sequence). V lost 2 bases and J lost 0, with 8 bases in between. In DNA form, the CDR3 reads TGTGCCTGGAGTAGCACTAACTCTGGAAACACCATATATTTT. Protein: CAWSSTNSGNTIYF.

This clone was observed once. This chain connects TRBV30 to TRBJ2-1; D is possibly TRBD2 (6 bases). The V and J ends lost 4 bases and 8 bases respectively, with 21 bases between them. In germline, CDR1 is GTSNPN, CDR2 SVGIG (reference sequence). CDR3 length equals 15 residues. CDR3 DNA sequence: TGTGCCTGGACCCCAGGCTTGGGCCGCGGGGATGAGCAGTTCTTC. Its translation: CAWTPGLGRGDEQFF.

V gene TRBV10-2 combines with J gene TRBJ2-3, with D unclear. Germline V gene sequence: CDR1 WSHSY, CDR2 SAAADI. The CDR3 totals 13 residues. V gave up 8 bases and J gave up 1 base, with 10 bases separating them. CDR3 sequence (DNA): TGCGCCAGCTGCGAGAGCGGCACAGATACGCAGTATTTT. Its protein product is CASCESGTDTQYF.

This chain joins TRBV7-9 and TRBJ1-3; D remains unclear. The CDR3 is made up of 15 amino acids. CDR1 is SEHNR and CDR2 is FQNEAQ in the germline V gene (reference sequence). Trimming stripped 1 base from V and 0 bases from J, with 7 bases between. CDR3 DNA sequence: TGTGCCAGCAGCTTAGTTCCAAACTCTGGAAACACCATATATTTT. Its protein product is CASSLVPNSGNTIYF.

The rearrangement links TRBV7-2 to TRBJ1-1; D is undetermined. CDR3 length: 14 amino acids. The V gene's germline CDR1 is SGHTA and CDR2 FQGNSA. The V end lost 6 bases, the J end lost 1 base, and 12 bases lay between the germline ends. As DNA, the CDR3 is TGTGCCAGCAGGGGGTATAGCGCGAACACTGAAGCTTTCTTT. Protein: CASRGYSANTEAFF.

The rearrangement joins TRBV11-2 to TRBJ2-1; TRBD1 aligns across 9 bases. Germline loops: CDR1 SGHAT, CDR2 FQNNGV. This CDR3 region has 15 residues. After removal of 5 bases from V and 1 base from J, the junction contained 3 bases not matched to a gene. The CDR3 nucleotides read TGTGCCAGCAGCCCTGACAGGGGGTCCTACAATGAGCAGTTCTTC. It encodes CASSPDRGSYNEQFF.

The chain recombines TRBV9 with TRBJ2-2, with 7 positions matching TRBD2. V lost 4 bases, J lost 4 bases, and 10 bases stayed unmatched. Germline V CDR1 and CDR2: SGDLS, YYNGEE. This CDR3 has 16 amino acids. The CDR3 spells CASSTRLAGGTGELFF. The CDR3 DNA follows: TGTGCCAGCAGCACCCGACTAGCAGGTGGCACCGGGGAGCTGTTTTTT.

The J gene is TRBJ2-2, the V gene TRBV7-2, with 7 bases aligning to TRBD2. CDR1 and CDR2 (germline): SGHTA, FQGNSA. CDR3 size: 17 residues. The trim removed 5 bases at V and 7 bases at J, leaving 16 bases unmatched. The CDR3 DNA is TGTGCCAGCAGCCTACCCACAGCGGGGCTTGGGGGCGGGGAGCTGTTTTTT. It encodes CASSLPTAGLGGGELFF.

V usage is TRBV7-2 and J usage is TRBJ2-3; 7 bases match TRBD1. Per germline, CDR1 SGHTA and CDR2 FQGNSA. This CDR3 spans 16 amino acids. V trimming: 2 bases; J trimming: 3 bases; junction bases outside the gene matches: 8. DNA for the CDR3: TGTGCCAGCAGCTTACCGCTGGACAGGTTAACAGATACGCAGTATTTT. This gives the protein CASSLPLDRLTDTQYF.

This clone has only a few counts. This chain connects TRBV14 to TRBJ1-1, with a weak D call TRBD1 (6 bases). CDR1 is SGHDN and CDR2 is FVKESK in the germline V gene. V lost 0 bases and J 3 bases, leaving 20 bases between the germline ends. The CDR3 length is 18 residues. DNA of the CDR3: TGTGCCAGCAGCCAAGAAGGTGGGGCAGGGGACCGGGACACTGAAGCTTTCTTT. The encoded protein is CASSQEGGAGDRDTEAFF.

The chain has TRBV6-5 and TRBJ2-1, with a weak D call TRBD2 (6 bases). The CDR3 length is 13 residues. Germline V gene lookup returns CDR1 MNHEY and CDR2 SVGAGI. The V end lost 6 bases, the J end lost 3 bases, and 9 bases lay between the germline ends. The CDR3 loop reads CASRLGLYNEQFF. The CDR3 DNA reads as TGTGCCAGCAGACTGGGACTCTACAATGAGCAGTTCTTC.

The V call is TRBV9, the J call TRBJ2-3, with 9 positions matching TRBD2. J gave up 2 bases and V 2 bases, and 6 bases lay outside the gene matches. Germline assignment: CDR1 SGDLS and CDR2 YYNGEE. The CDR3 has 16 residues. The CDR3 is CASSVWRGGSTDTQYF. In DNA, the CDR3 is TGTGCCAGCAGCGTTTGGCGGGGGGGCTCCACAGATACGCAGTATTTT.

CDR3 bases: TGTGCCAGCAGCGGAGGGGGGGTTAATGAAAAACTGTTTTTT. Its translation is CASSGGGVNEKLFF. The V call is TRBV5-5, the J call TRBJ1-4; the D gene is possibly TRBD1 (6 bases). The ends were cut back, 4 bases at V and 4 bases at J, with 11 bases in the middle. Germline CDR1 is SGHKS and CDR2 is YYEKEE (reference sequence). This CDR3 is built from 14 residues.

The CDR3 region has the DNA TGTGCCAGCAGCTTGGAATGGCCAAGCTCCTACAATGAGCAGTTCTTC. It codes for CASSLEWPSSYNEQFF. This rearrangement joins TRBV5-4 to TRBJ2-1; D is unresolved. Germline V gives CDR1 SGHNT, CDR2 YYREEE (reference sequence). The CDR3 totals 16 residues. V was shortened by 0 bases and J by 0 bases, with 10 bases between the two germline ends.

This clone was seen more than once but under ten times. The rearrangement joins TRBV29-1 to TRBJ1-2, with 7 bases that match TRBD1. CDR1 and CDR2 (germline): SQVTM, ANQGSEA. V gave up 4 bases and J gave up 4 bases; unmatched junction bases: 9. This CDR3 is built from 14 residues. CDR3 amino acids: CSVGGLGGFYGYTF. DNA for the CDR3: TGCAGCGTTGGGGGGTTAGGGGGCTTCTATGGCTACACCTTC.